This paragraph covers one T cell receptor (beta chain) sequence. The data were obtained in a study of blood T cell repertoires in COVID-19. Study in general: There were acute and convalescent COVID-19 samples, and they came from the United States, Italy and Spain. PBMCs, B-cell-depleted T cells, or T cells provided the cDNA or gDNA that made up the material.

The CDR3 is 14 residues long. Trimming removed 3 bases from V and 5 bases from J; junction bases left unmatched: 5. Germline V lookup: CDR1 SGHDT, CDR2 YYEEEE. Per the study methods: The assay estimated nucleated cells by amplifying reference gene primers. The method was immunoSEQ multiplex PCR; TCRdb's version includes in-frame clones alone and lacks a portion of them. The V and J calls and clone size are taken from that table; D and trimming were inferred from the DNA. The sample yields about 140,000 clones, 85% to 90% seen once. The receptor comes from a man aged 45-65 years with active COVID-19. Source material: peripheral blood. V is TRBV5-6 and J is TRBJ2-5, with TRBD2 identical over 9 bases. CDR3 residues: CASSSAGGGETQYF. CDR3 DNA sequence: TGTGCCAGCAGCTCAGCGGGGGGAGGTGAGACCCAGTACTTC.